This T cell receptor beta chain stems from a study of beta chain features in type 1 diabetes. For the study at large: All of the samples together had some 99 million sorted cells examined.

Looked up from germline, CDR1 is GTSNPN and CDR2 is SVGIG (reference sequence). The V end was cut by 3 bases, the J end by 2 bases, with 15 bases between. CDR3 length: 15 amino acids. Reverse transcribing all isolated RNA meant expressed TCRB transcripts were sequenced. Roughly 970,000 reads were obtained per stem cell-like memory T cell sample on average. Some clones are missing from TCRdb's copy, which holds only in-frame ones; the method was immunoSEQ multiplex PCR. The table shows over 100,000 clones, with roughly 43% occurring only once. Sequenced sample: stem cell memory CD4+ T cells from blood. The sequence was collected from a woman aged 18-29 years in good health. The chain links TRBV30 to TRBJ2-3, with D possibly TRBD2 on 6 matching bases. In DNA, the CDR3 is TGTGCCTGGAGCGAACTAGCTTCTAACACAGATACGCAGTATTTT. Translated, it gives CAWSELASNTDTQYF.